This passage covers 2 T cell receptor beta chains from one sample sequenced in a study of blood T cell repertoires in COVID-19. Produced via immunoSEQ multiplex PCR; TCRdb's table is partial and in-frame only. The sample holds around 260,000 clones, approximately 86% seen once. Sample: peripheral blood. These receptor sequences come from a man aged 25-45 years with active or convalescent COVID-19.

This chain connects TRBV9 to TRBJ1-2, with TRBD1 identical over 9 bases. The CDR3 covers 15 residues. CDR1 is SGDLS and CDR2 is YYNGEE in the germline V gene. With V trimmed by 3 bases and J by 4 bases, 7 bases remained unmatched. CDR3 sequence reads: CASSADTGGSYGYTF. The CDR3 DNA reads as TGTGCCAGCAGCGCTGATACAGGGGGCAGCTATGGCTACACCTTC. Using reference TRBV9 and TRBJ1-2 for the parts outside the CDR3, the full variable domain is DSGVTQTPKHLITATGQRVTLRCSPRSGDLSVYWYQQSLDQGLQFLIQYYNGEERAKGNILERFSAQQFPDLHSELNLSSLELGDSALYFCASSADTGGSYGYTFGSGTRLTVV.

The chain links TRBV30 to TRBJ1-1; D is ambiguous. The length of the CDR3 is 12 residues. Germline V gene lookup returns CDR1 GTSNPN and CDR2 SVGIG (reference sequence). Trimming pared 3 bases from V and 1 base from J, leaving 6 bases between. The CDR3 DNA sequence: TGTGCCTGGAGGCGGTCGAACACTGAAGCTTTCTTT. Translated: CAWRRSNTEAFF.